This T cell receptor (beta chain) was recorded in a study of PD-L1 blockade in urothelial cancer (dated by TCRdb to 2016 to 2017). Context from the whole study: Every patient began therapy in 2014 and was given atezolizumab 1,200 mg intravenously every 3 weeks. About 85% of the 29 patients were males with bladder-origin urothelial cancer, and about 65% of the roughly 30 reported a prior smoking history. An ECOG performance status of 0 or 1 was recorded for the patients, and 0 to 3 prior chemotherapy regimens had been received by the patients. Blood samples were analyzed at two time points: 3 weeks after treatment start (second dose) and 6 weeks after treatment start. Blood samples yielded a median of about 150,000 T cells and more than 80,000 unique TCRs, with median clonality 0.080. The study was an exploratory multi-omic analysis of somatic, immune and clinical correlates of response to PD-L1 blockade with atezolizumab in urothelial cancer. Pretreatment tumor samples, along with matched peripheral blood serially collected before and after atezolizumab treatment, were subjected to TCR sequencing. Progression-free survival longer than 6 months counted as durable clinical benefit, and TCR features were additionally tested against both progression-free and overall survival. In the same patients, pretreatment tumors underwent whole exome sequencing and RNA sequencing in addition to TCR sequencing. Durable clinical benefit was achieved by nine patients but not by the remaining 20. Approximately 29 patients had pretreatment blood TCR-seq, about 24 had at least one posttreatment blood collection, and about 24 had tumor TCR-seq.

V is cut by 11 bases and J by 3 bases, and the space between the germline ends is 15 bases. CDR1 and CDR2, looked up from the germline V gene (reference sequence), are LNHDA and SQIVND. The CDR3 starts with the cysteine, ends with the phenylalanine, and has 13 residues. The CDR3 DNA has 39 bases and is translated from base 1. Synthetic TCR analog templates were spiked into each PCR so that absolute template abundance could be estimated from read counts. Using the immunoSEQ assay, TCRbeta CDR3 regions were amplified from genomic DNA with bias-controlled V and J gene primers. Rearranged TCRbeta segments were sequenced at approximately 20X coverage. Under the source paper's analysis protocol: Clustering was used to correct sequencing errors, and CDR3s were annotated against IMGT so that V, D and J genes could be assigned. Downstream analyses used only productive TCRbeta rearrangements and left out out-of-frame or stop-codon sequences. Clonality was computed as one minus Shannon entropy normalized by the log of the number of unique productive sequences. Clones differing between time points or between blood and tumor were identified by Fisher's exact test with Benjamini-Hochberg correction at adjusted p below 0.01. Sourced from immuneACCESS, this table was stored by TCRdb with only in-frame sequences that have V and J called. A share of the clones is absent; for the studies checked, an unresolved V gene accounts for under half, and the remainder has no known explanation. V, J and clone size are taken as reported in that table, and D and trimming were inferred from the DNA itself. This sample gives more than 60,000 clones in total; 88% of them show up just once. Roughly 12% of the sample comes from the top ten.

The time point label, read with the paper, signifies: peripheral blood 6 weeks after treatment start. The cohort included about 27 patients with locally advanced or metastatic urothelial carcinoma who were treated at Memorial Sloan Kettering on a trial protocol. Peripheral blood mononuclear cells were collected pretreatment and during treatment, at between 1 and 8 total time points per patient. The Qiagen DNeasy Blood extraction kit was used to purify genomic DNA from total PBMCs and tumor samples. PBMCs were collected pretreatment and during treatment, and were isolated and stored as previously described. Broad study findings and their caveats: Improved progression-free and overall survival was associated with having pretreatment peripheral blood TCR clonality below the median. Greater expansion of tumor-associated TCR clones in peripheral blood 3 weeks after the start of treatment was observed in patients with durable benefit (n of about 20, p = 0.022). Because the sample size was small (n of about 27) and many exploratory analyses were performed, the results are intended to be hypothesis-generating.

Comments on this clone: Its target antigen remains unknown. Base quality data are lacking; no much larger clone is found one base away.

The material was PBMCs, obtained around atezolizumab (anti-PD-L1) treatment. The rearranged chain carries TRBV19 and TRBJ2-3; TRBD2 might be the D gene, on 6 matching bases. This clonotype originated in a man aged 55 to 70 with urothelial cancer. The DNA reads TGTGCCGCGGGGTATCGGTCTACAGATACGCAGTATTTT. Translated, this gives CAAGYRSTDTQYF.